Listed here are 9 T cell receptor beta chains from one sample, sequenced in a study of blood T cells in healthy people across ages. Using a J-beta primer mix together with a sample-barcoded 5' primer, a second PCR was run for roughly 7 to 11 cycles. TCRdb re-called the 5' RACE reads through MiXCR, storing one row per CDR3 protein. The sample carries fewer than 2 million distinct CDR3 sequences, roughly two fifths recorded once. Source material: blood. All receptors derive from a human donor in good health.

This clonotype was seen at least ten times. The chain links TRBV6-1 to TRBJ2-3, with TRBD2 matching 10 bases. Germline CDR1 MNHNS, CDR2 SASEGT. V shed 0 bases and J 4 bases; nucleotides not matched to a gene: 1. The CDR3 consists of 15 residues. The CDR3, as DNA: TGTGCCAGCAGTGAAGCTAGCGGGGGGCCAGATACGCAGTATTTT. This sequence encodes CASSEASGGPDTQYF.

This clonotype was observed a handful of times. This chain uses TRBV25-1 with TRBJ2-1; no clear D gene. V lost 5 bases, J lost 5 bases, and 13 bases lay in between. The CDR3 sequence is 14 residues long. CDR1 and CDR2 from the germline V gene are MGHDK and SYGVNS. The CDR3 region is CASSSGALDNEQFF. As DNA, the CDR3 is TGTGCCAGCAGTTCTGGAGCGCTCGACAATGAGCAGTTCTTC.

The sample holds a few counts of this clonotype. This chain connects TRBV20-1 to TRBJ2-4; 8 bases are shared with TRBD2. The end of the DNA fits TRBJ2-5 better, so the J call may be wrong. Germline CDR1 DFQATT, CDR2 SNEGSKA (reference sequence). The CDR3 runs to 15 residues. The CDR3 spells CSARGGGGWGETQYF. The CDR3 bases are TGCAGTGCTAGAGGTGGCGGGGGGTGGGGGGAGACCCAGTACTTC.

The DNA for the CDR3 is TGTGCCAGCAGACTAACAGTAGTGAATTCACCCCTCCACTTT. Translation: CASRLTVVNSPLHF. The chain recombines TRBV28 with TRBJ1-6; D is unclear. CDR3 length: 14 amino acids. The germline V gene has CDR1 MDHEN and CDR2 SYDVKM. V dropped 6 bases and J dropped 7 bases, with 13 bases sitting between them.

This chain connects TRBV27 to TRBJ1-1; D is unresolved. With 8 bases removed from V and 2 bases from J, the gap between germline ends came to 12 bases. This CDR3 is 13 amino acids long. The V gene's germline CDR1 is MNHEY and CDR2 SMNVEV (reference sequence). CDR3 bases: TGTGCCAGCGGGCCAGGAGGAAACACTGAAGCTTTCTTT. It codes for CASGPGGNTEAFF.

The rearrangement joins TRBV5-5 to TRBJ2-7; weak D call: TRBD2 (5 bases). The CDR3 length is 17 residues. The V gene lost 0 bases and the J gene lost 3 bases, with 19 bases spanning the gap. Germline V gene sequence: CDR1 SGHKS, CDR2 YYEKEE (reference sequence). The CDR3 DNA reads TGTGCCAGCAGCTTGGCCGTAGGGATCGACTACAGCTACGAGCAGTACTTC. This encodes CASSLAVGIDYSYEQYF.

The chain recombines TRBV20-1 with TRBJ1-5, with D perhaps TRBD1 (6 bases). The CDR3 is 13 residues long. CDR1 DFQATT and CDR2 SNEGSKA come from the germline V gene (reference sequence). Trimming left V 4 bases short and J 5 bases short, with 12 bases between. CDR3 residues: CSAINRVYQPQHF. The CDR3 region has the DNA TGCAGTGCTATTAACAGGGTATATCAGCCCCAGCATTTT.

This clonotype was observed a single time. The chain has TRBV20-1 and TRBJ2-5; 8 nucleotides line up with TRBD1. The DNA end is more similar to TRBJ2-7, so the J call may be wrong. Germline lookup yields CDR1 DFQATT and CDR2 SNEGSKA (reference sequence). The CDR3 spans 14 residues. CDR3 DNA: TGCAGTGCCACCGACAGGGGACTCGGCTACGAGCAGTACTTC. As protein: CSATDRGLGYEQYF.

The chain recombines TRBV20-1 with TRBJ2-3; 9 nucleotides align to TRBD2. V was pared by 0 bases and J by 1 base, with 8 bases of the junction left unmatched. Germline assignment: CDR1 DFQATT and CDR2 SNEGSKA (reference sequence). This CDR3 comprises 17 residues. CDR3: CSARDGGREGRTDTQYF. In nucleotides, the CDR3 is TGCAGTGCTAGAGATGGCGGGCGGGAGGGGCGCACAGATACGCAGTATTTT.